A selection of T cell receptor beta chains follows, all from one sample in a study of control samples from healthy donors and cancer patients. This table comes from immunoSEQ multiplex PCR, and its TCRdb copy is limited to in-frame clones, with some not included. The repertoire holds 150,000 to 200,000 clones, with under 95% as singletons. Sequencing was carried out using blood. The source of these receptors is a woman aged 18-30 years in good health. CDR3s include the opening cysteine and the closing phenylalanine or tryptophan. A D gene is named only where the DNA matches it firmly. Clone sizes are given selectively: once, few, many, or a class where the clone is expanded.

J gene: TRBJ2-7; D gene: TRBD2; V gene: TRBV6-1; clone size: -; CDR3 DNA: TGTGCCAGCACCAGACTAGCGGGATTCTACGAGCAGTACTTC; CDR3 protein: CASTRLAGFYEQYF
J gene: TRBJ1-5; D gene: -; V gene: TRBV27; clone size: -; CDR3 DNA: TGTGCCAGCACCAATGGGATGGACATCATCTTT; CDR3 protein: CASTNGMDIIF
J gene: TRBJ2-1; D gene: TRBD1; V gene: TRBV11-3; clone size: -; CDR3 DNA: TGTGCCAGCAGCCGTGAGGGACAGGCTTACAATGAGCAGTTCTTC; CDR3 protein: CASSREGQAYNEQFF
J gene: TRBJ2-1; D gene: TRBD2; V gene: TRBV25-1; clone size: once; CDR3 DNA: TGTGCCAGCAGTGCCGGACTAGGTCCCTACAATGAGCAGTTCTTC; CDR3 protein: CASSAGLGPYNEQFF
J gene: TRBJ1-5; D gene: -; V gene: TRBV10-3; clone size: -; CDR3 DNA: TGTGCCATCAGTGATCGGGATAGCAATCAGCCCCAGCATTTT; CDR3 protein: CAISDRDSNQPQHF
J gene: TRBJ1-5; D gene: -; V gene: TRBV7-8; clone size: -; CDR3 DNA: TGTGCCAGCAGCTTAACAGGGACCCTTAGCAATCAGCCCCAGCATTTT; CDR3 protein: CASSLTGTLSNQPQHF
J gene: TRBJ1-4; D gene: -; V gene: TRBV6-6; clone size: -; CDR3 DNA: TGTGCCAGCAGTTATTACAGGGTACGGGATGAAAAACTGTTTTTT; CDR3 protein: CASSYYRVRDEKLFF
J gene: TRBJ1-5; D gene: -; V gene: TRBV6-5; clone size: -; CDR3 DNA: TGTGCCAGCAGACGGGACACCTATAGCAATCAGCCCCAGCATTTT; CDR3 protein: CASRRDTYSNQPQHF
J gene: TRBJ1-1; D gene: -; V gene: TRBV6-5; clone size: -; CDR3 DNA: TGTGCCAGCACCGCCCTTTCGGGAACTACTGAAGCTTTCTTT; CDR3 protein: CASTALSGTTEAFF
J gene: TRBJ2-1; D gene: TRBD2; V gene: TRBV18; clone size: -; CDR3 DNA: TGTGCCAGCTCACCACCGGGGCGCGCGGGAGGATCAATTGCTTACAATGAGCAGTTCTTC; CDR3 protein: CASSPPGRAGGSIAYNEQFF
J gene: TRBJ1-5; D gene: -; V gene: TRBV28; clone size: -; CDR3 DNA: TGTGCCACTACCGGGACACATAGCAATCAGCCCCAGCATTTT; CDR3 protein: CATTGTHSNQPQHF
J gene: TRBJ1-4; D gene: -; V gene: TRBV4-2; clone size: -; CDR3 DNA: TGTGCCATCCTAGGGGCGCAGGAAAAACTGTTTTTT; CDR3 protein: CAILGAQEKLFF
J gene: TRBJ2-5; D gene: TRBD1; V gene: TRBV7-3; clone size: few; CDR3 DNA: TGTGCCAGCAGCTTCGGACAGGGAGAGACCCAGTACTTC; CDR3 protein: CASSFGQGETQYF
J gene: TRBJ1-5; D gene: TRBD1; V gene: TRBV7-8; clone size: -; CDR3 DNA: TGTGCCAGCAGCTTGGGACAGGGCTGGAATCAGCCCCAGCATTTT; CDR3 protein: CASSLGQGWNQPQHF
J gene: TRBJ2-1; D gene: TRBD2; V gene: TRBV5-1; clone size: -; CDR3 DNA: TGCGCCAGCAGCCCGGGACTATCCAATGAGCAGTTCTTC; CDR3 protein: CASSPGLSNEQFF
J gene: TRBJ2-2; D gene: -; V gene: TRBV7-8; clone size: -; CDR3 DNA: TGTGCCAGCAGCACTTACGCCCAGGCGGCGAACACCGGGGAGCTGTTTTTT; CDR3 protein: CASSTYAQAANTGELFF
J gene: TRBJ1-5; D gene: -; V gene: TRBV28; clone size: -; CDR3 DNA: TGTGCCAGCAGTTTACGGGGGGCTAGCAATCAGCCCCAGCATTTT; CDR3 protein: CASSLRGASNQPQHF